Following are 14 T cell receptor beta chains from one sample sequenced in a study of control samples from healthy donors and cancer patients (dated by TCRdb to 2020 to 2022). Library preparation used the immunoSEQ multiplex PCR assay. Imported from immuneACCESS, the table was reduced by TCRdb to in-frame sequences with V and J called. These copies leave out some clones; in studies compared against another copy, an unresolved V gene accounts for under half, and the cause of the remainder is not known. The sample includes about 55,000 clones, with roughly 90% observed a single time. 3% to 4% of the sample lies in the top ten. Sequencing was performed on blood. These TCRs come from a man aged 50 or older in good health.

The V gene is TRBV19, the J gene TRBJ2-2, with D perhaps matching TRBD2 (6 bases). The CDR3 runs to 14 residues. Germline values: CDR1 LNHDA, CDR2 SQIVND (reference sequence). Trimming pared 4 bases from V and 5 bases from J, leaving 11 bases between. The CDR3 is CASSTGLDTGELFF. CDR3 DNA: TGTGCCAGTAGTACGGGACTGGATACCGGGGAGCTGTTTTTT.

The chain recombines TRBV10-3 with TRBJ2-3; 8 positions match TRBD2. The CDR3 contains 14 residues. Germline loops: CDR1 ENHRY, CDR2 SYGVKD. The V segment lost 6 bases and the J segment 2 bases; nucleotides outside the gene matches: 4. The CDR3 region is CAIRKREYTDTQYF. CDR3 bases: TGTGCCATCAGAAAGCGGGAGTACACAGATACGCAGTATTTT.

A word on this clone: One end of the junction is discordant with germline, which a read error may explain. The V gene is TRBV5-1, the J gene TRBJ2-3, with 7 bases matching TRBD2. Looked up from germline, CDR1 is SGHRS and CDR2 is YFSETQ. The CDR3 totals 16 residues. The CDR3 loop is CASSGPTSDRTYTQYF. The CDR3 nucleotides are TGCGCCAGCAGCGGACCCACTAGCGACCGCACATATACGCAGTATTTT.

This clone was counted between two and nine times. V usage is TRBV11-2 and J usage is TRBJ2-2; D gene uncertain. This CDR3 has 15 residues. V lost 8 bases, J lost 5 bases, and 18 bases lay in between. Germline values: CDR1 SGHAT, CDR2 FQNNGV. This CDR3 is CASGPSLSLTGELFF. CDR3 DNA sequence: TGTGCCAGCGGCCCAAGCCTAAGCCTGACCGGGGAGCTGTTTTTT.

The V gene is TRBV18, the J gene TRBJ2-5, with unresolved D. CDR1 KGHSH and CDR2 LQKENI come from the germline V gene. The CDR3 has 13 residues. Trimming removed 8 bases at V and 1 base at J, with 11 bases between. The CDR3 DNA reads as TGTGCCAGCACCGAAATTTTCCAAGAGACCCAGTACTTC. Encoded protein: CASTEIFQETQYF.

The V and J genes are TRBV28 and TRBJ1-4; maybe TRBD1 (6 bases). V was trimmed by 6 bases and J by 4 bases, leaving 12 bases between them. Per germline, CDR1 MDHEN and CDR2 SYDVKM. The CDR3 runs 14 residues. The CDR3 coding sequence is TGTGCCAGCAGGGGGGCCGGGCTTAATGAAAAACTGTTTTTT. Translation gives CASRGAGLNEKLFF.

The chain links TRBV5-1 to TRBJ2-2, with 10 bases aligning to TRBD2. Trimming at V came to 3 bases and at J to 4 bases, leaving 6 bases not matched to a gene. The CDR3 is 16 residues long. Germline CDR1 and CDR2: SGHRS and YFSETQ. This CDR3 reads CASSWGTSEITGELFF. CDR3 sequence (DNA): TGCGCCAGCAGCTGGGGGACTAGCGAGATCACCGGGGAGCTGTTTTTT.

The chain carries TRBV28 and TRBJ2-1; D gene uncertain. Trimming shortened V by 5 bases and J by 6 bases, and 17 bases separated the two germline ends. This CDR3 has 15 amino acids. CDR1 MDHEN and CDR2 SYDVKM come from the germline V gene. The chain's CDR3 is CASSPGVAGSNEQFF. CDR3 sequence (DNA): TGTGCCAGCAGTCCCGGAGTAGCTGGATCCAATGAGCAGTTCTTC.

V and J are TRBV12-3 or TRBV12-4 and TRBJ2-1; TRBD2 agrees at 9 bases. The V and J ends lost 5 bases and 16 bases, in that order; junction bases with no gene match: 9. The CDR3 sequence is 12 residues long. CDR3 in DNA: TGTGCCAGCAGTGCATCTGGACTAGCGTGCTTCTTC. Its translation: CASSASGLACFF.

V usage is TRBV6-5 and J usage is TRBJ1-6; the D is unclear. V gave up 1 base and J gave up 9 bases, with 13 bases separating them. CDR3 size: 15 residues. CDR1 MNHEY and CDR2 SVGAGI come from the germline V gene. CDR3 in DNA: TGTGCCAGCAGTTACTTGGGGAGCTTGGGTTCACCCCTCCACTTT. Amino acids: CASSYLGSLGSPLHF.

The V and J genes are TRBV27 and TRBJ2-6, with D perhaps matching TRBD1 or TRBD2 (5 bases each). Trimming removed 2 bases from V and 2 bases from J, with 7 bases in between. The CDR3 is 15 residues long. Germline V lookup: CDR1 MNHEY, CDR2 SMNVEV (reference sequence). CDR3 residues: CASSLLGAGANVLTF. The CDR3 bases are TGTGCCAGCAGTTTACTGGGGGCTGGGGCCAACGTCCTGACTTTC.

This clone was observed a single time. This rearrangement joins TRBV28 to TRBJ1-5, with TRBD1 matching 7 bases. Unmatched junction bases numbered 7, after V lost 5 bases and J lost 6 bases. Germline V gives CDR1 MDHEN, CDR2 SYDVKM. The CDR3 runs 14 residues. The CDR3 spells CASSPWTGAQPQHF. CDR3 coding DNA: TGTGCCAGCAGTCCCTGGACAGGCGCTCAGCCCCAGCATTTT.

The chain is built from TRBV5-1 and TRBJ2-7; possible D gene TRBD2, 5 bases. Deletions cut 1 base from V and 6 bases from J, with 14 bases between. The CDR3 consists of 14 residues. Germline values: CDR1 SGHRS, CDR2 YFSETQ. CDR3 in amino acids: CASSLYSVITEQYF. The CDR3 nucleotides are TGCGCCAGCAGCTTGTATAGCGTTATTACCGAGCAGTACTTC.

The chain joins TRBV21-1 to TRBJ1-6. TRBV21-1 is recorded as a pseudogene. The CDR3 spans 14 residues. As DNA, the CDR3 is TGTGCCAGCAGCAAAGGGGTCGGGGGGTCACCCCTCCACTTT. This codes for CASSKGVGGSPLHF.